The present T cell receptor (beta chain) was sequenced within a study of T-cell reconstitution after alpha-beta-depleted transplantation in children. The authors prepared the TCRbeta library with unique molecular identifiers. Using its own MiXCR run on the PCR reads, TCRdb lists one record per CDR3 protein. This repertoire shows about 980,000 distinct CDR3 sequences, less than 30% found once; its top ten account for 25% to 35%. CDR1 SGHAT and CDR2 FQNNGV come from the germline V gene. Trimming removed 8 bases at V and 0 bases at J, with 21 bases between. The CDR3 is made up of 17 amino acids. Study results and limitations: Some patients owed their high day-60 TCRbeta diversity to surviving recipient T cells and thymic progenitors. The study reportedly traced alpha-beta T cells about two months after transplant to several hundred expanded graft clones. At one year after transplant, newly produced T cells mostly accounted for T-cell counts and diversity.

Comments on this clonotype: Its antigen is undetermined.

The V and J genes are TRBV11-2 and TRBJ2-3; D possibly corresponds to TRBD2 (6 bases). The specimen comprised PBMCs, mostly from graft donor cells, sampled 360 days after TCRalphabeta/CD19-depleted stem cell transplant. The TCR sequence derives from a boy in the first two years of life who had a stem cell transplant for SCID, so the T cells may come from the graft donor. For the CDR3, the DNA is TGTGCCAGCCAGGATTGGGGACTGGGCCGGAGCACAGATACGCAGTATTTT. This translates into CASQDWGLGRSTDTQYF.